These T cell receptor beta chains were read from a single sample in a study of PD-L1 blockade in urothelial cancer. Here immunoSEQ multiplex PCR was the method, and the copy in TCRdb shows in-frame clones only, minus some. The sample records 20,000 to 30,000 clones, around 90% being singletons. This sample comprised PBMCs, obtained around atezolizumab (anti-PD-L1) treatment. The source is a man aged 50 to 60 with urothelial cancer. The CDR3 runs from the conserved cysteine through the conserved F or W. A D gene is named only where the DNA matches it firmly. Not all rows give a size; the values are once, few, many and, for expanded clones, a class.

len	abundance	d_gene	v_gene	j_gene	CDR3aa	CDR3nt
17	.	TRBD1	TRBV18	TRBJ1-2	CASSPPFTGDSNYGYTF	TGTGCCAGCTCACCACCGTTCACAGGGGACTCTAACTATGGCTACACCTTC
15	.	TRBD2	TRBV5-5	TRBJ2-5	CASSPGVRGGETQYF	TGTGCCAGCAGCCCCGGGGTTCGGGGGGGAGAGACCCAGTACTTC
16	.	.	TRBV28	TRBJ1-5	CASTVIRGVGNQPQHF	TGTGCCAGCACCGTAATCCGGGGGGTGGGCAATCAGCCCCAGCATTTT
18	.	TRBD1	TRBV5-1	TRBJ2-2	CASSLQPLQGGNTGELFF	TGCGCCAGCAGCTTGCAGCCCCTACAGGGGGGGAACACCGGGGAGCTGTTTTTT
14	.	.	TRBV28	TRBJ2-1	CASSLPQTYNEQFF	TGTGCCAGCAGTTTGCCCCAGACCTACAATGAGCAGTTCTTC
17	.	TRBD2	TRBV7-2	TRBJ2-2	CASSLPRTSGDTGELFF	TGTGCCAGCAGTCTCCCGCGGACTAGCGGGGACACCGGGGAGCTGTTTTTT
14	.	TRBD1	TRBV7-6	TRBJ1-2	CASSSGQTNYGYTF	TGTGCCAGCAGCTCGGGACAGACCAACTATGGCTACACCTTC
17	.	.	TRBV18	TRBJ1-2	CASSPPVRQGYNYGYTF	TGTGCCAGCTCACCACCGGTCCGCCAGGGATATAACTATGGCTACACCTTC
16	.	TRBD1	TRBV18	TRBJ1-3	CASSLGQVRSGNTIYF	TGTGCCAGCTCACTCGGACAGGTCCGCTCTGGAAACACCATATATTTT
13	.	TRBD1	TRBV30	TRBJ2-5	CAWSSTGVETQYF	TGTGCCTGGAGTTCGACAGGGGTTGAGACCCAGTACTTC
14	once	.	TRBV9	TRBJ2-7	CASSATDSSYEQYF	TGTGCCAGCAGCGCGACCGACAGTTCCTACGAGCAGTACTTC
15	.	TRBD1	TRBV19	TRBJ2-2	CASKDRGLNTGELFF	TGTGCCAGTAAGGACAGGGGACTGAACACCGGGGAGCTGTTTTTT
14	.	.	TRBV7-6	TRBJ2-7	CASSLGTSNYEQYF	TGTGCCAGCAGCTTAGGCACTAGCAACTACGAGCAGTACTTC
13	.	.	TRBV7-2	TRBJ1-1	CASSLWQGGEAFF	TGTGCCAGCAGCTTATGGCAGGGCGGAGAAGCTTTCTTT
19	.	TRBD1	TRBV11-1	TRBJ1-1	CASSFRAWGQGASTQEAFF	TGTGCCAGCAGCTTTAGGGCGTGGGGACAGGGCGCGTCTACACAAGAAGCTTTCTTT
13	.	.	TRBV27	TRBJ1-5	CASSLMGGQPQHF	TGTGCCAGCAGTTTAATGGGAGGACAGCCCCAGCATTTT
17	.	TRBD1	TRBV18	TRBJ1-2	CASSPVRQGPSIYGYTF	TGTGCCAGCTCACCTGTGAGACAGGGGCCTTCTATTTATGGCTACACCTTC
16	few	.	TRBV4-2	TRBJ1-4	CASSLGGGGMDEKLFF	TGTGCCAGCAGCCTAGGAGGGGGGGGGATGGATGAAAAACTGTTTTTT
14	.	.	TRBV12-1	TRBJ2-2	CARGTGTQTGELFF	TGTGCCAGGGGGACCGGGACACAAACCGGGGAGCTGTTTTTT
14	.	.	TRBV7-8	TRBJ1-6	CASSSVGGNSPLHF	TGTGCCAGCAGCTCAGTGGGAGGTAATTCACCCCTCCACTTT
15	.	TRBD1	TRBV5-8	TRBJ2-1	CASSHRGQGKNEQFF	TGTGCCAGCAGCCACCGTGGACAGGGAAAGAATGAGCAGTTCTTC
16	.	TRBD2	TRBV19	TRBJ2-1	CASSLGTSGGDNEQFF	TGTGCCAGTAGTCTCGGGACTAGCGGGGGGGACAATGAGCAGTTCTTC
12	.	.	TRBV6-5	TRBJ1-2	CASSPGAYGYTF	TGTGCCAGCAGCCCAGGGGCCTATGGCTACACCTTC
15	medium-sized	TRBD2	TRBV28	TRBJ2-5	CASSSTRTSGETQYF	TGTGCCAGCAGTTCCACGAGGACTAGCGGTGAGACCCAGTACTTC
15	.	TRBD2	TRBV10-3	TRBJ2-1	CAISGVAGGGNEQFF	TGTGCCATCAGTGGAGTAGCGGGAGGTGGTAATGAGCAGTTCTTC
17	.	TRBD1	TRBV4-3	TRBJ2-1	CASSQDLRQGVVGEQFF	TGCGCCAGCAGCCAAGATCTGAGGCAGGGGGTTGTCGGTGAGCAGTTCTTC